The 23 T cell receptor beta chains listed next were all sequenced from one sample in a study of patients and donors after allogeneic stem cell transplantation. Via MiXCR, TCRdb re-called the RT-PCR reads, giving one row per CDR3 protein. Here the sample spans 900,000 to 1,000,000 distinct CDR3 sequences, roughly 17% being singletons. The material sequenced was blood, either unsorted or a sorted T cell fraction (not recorded which). The receptors derive from a human donor who was either an allogeneic HSCT recipient or a stem cell or donor lymphocyte infusion donor (not recorded which). It is not recorded whose cells these are; they may come from a transplant donor.

A few counts support this clonotype. This sequence joins TRBV20-1 and TRBJ2-5; 10 positions match TRBD2. Germline assignment: CDR1 DFQATT and CDR2 SNEGSKA (reference sequence). The CDR3 runs to 13 residues. V dropped 6 bases and J dropped 4; count of bases not matched to a gene: 5. The CDR3 region has the DNA TGCAGTGCAGAGCGGGAGGGCCGAGAGACCCAGTACTTC. Its protein is CSAEREGRETQYF.

This chain links TRBV20-1 with TRBJ1-1; TRBD1 might be the D (5 bases). Germline CDR1 DFQATT, CDR2 SNEGSKA (reference sequence). The CDR3 is made up of 15 amino acids. Trimming took 7 bases from V and 4 from J, leaving 22 bases between them. The CDR3: CSVEIRMFRGTEAFF. Written as DNA, the CDR3 is TGCAGTGTTGAGATCCGTATGTTTAGGGGCACTGAAGCTTTCTTT.

This clonotype came up a few times. This chain connects TRBV27 to TRBJ2-7; D might be TRBD1 (6 bases). Trimming removed 11 bases from V and 3 bases from J, with 11 bases in between. Looked up from germline, CDR1 is MNHEY and CDR2 is SMNVEV (reference sequence). CDR3 length: 11 residues. DNA of the CDR3: TGTGCCGCCTCACAGGGCTACGAGCAGTACTTC. It yields the protein CAASQGYEQYF.

This clonotype came up a few times. The chain links TRBV7-3 to TRBJ1-5; D may be TRBD1 (6 bases). The CDR3 covers 15 residues. Deletions cut 3 bases from V and 7 bases from J, with 16 bases between. Per the germline V gene, CDR1 is SGHTA and CDR2 is FQGTGA. CDR3 in DNA: TGTGCCAGCAGCTTGGACGGGGGCCAGGGGCAGCCCCAGCATTTT. Its protein is CASSLDGGQGQPQHF.

The V call is TRBV7-9, the J call TRBJ1-5; maybe TRBD1 (6 bases). Germline CDR1 reads SEHNR; CDR2 reads FQNEAQ (reference sequence). CDR3 size: 12 residues. V was trimmed by 5 bases and J by 8 bases, leaving 10 bases between them. The CDR3 here is CASSEGGEPQHF. In DNA, the CDR3 is TGTGCCAGCAGCGAGGGGGGTGAGCCCCAGCATTTT.

This clonotype was seen a few times. This chain uses TRBV15 with TRBJ2-1; 10 bases are a match to TRBD2. CDR1 and CDR2 from the germline V gene are LNHNV and YYDKDF (reference sequence). J gave up 8 bases and V 3 bases, and 7 bases lay outside the gene matches. The CDR3 sequence is 15 residues long. The CDR3: CATSSSLAGYDEQFF. CDR3 nucleotide sequence: TGTGCCACCAGCAGTTCACTAGCGGGATACGATGAGCAGTTCTTC.

V usage is TRBV4-3 and J usage is TRBJ1-6; a weak D match, TRBD1 (6 bases). Trimming shortened V by 3 bases and J by 0 bases, and 15 bases separated the two germline ends. The CDR3 contains 18 residues. Germline V lookup: CDR1 LGHNA, CDR2 YSLEER. The CDR3 nucleotides read TGCGCCAGCAGCCACGACGGACAGCCAAGCTCCTATAATTCACCCCTCCACTTT. It encodes CASSHDGQPSSYNSPLHF.

The chain is built from TRBV9 and TRBJ2-5; D possibly matches TRBD1 or TRBD2 (5 bases each). Germline V gene sequence: CDR1 SGDLS, CDR2 YYNGEE. The CDR3 has 14 amino acids. V was clipped by 6 bases and J by 1 base, with 13 bases between them. CDR3 coding DNA: TGTGCCAGCACCCCAAGAGGGGCCCAAGAGACCCAGTACTTC. Protein product: CASTPRGAQETQYF.

This clonotype was counted a few times. The chain couples TRBV5-1 to TRBJ1-1; tentative D call: TRBD1 (5 bases). Germline V lookup: CDR1 SGHRS, CDR2 YFSETQ. This CDR3 is built from 12 residues. V lost 6 bases and J lost 1, with 7 bases in between. This chain's CDR3 is CASKGANTEAFF. For the CDR3, the DNA is TGCGCCAGCAAAGGGGCGAACACTGAAGCTTTCTTT.

The rearrangement links TRBV4-3 to TRBJ2-3; D gene ambiguous. V shed 5 bases and J shed 6 bases, with 15 bases lying between them. The CDR3 consists of 14 residues. The germline gives CDR1 LGHNA, CDR2 YSLEER. CDR3: CASSSSLGDDTQYF. The CDR3 coding sequence is TGCGCCAGCAGCTCAAGTTTAGGTGACGATACGCAGTATTTT.

The genes are TRBV9 and TRBJ2-7; TRBD2 aligns across 13 bases. The CDR3 consists of 15 residues. From germline, CDR1 is SGDLS and CDR2 YYNGEE. Losses at the gene ends were 3 bases for V and 6 bases for J; bases not matched to a gene: 6. The CDR3 spells CASSASGTSGTEQYF. CDR3 bases: TGTGCCAGCAGCGCCTCCGGGACTAGCGGGACCGAGCAGTACTTC.

The sample holds a few counts of this clonotype. The rearrangement joins TRBV7-3 to TRBJ2-1; TRBD2 matches 8 bases. Germline CDR1 and CDR2: SGHTA and FQGTGA. This CDR3 comprises 20 residues. V was pared by 1 base and J by 2 bases, with 16 bases of the junction left unmatched. DNA for the CDR3: TGTGCCAGCAGCTTAAATGCTCCCGAGGGGAGCGGGGGTACCTACAATGAGCAGTTCTTC. Protein: CASSLNAPEGSGGTYNEQFF.

The CDR3, as DNA: TGTGCCAGCAGTTCTATGGGGACAGCGAACACTGAAGCTTTCTTT. As protein: CASSSMGTANTEAFF. The rearrangement links TRBV12-3 or TRBV12-4 to TRBJ1-1; TRBD1 aligns across 7 bases. V shed 4 bases, J shed 1 base, and the junction held 6 bases outside the gene matches. This CDR3 has 15 amino acids.

This clonotype was seen a handful of times. V is TRBV7-9 and J is TRBJ2-3; 10 bases map to TRBD1. The germline V gene has CDR1 SEHNR and CDR2 FQNEAQ (reference sequence). V shed 5 bases, J shed 3 bases, and the junction held 8 bases outside the gene matches. The CDR3 extends over 16 amino acids. The CDR3 sequence: CASSRVTGGRTDTQYF. The CDR3 nucleotides read TGTGCCAGCAGCCGAGTGACAGGGGGCAGGACAGATACGCAGTATTTT.

This clonotype was counted once. The chain uses TRBV19 and TRBJ1-5; 9 nucleotides agree with TRBD1. Germline CDR1 and CDR2: LNHDA and SQIVND (reference sequence). V lost 4 bases and J lost 6; bases outside the gene matches: 4. The CDR3 spans 14 residues. DNA of the CDR3: TGTGCCAGTAGTACCCGACAGGGGGGTCAGCCCCAGCATTTT. It is translated as CASSTRQGGQPQHF. Complete variable domain (other parts from reference TRBV19 and TRBJ1-5): DGGITQSPKYLFRKEGQNVTLSCEQNLNHDAMYWYRQDPGQGLRLIYYSQIVNDFQKGDIAEGYSVSREKKESFPLTVTSAQKNPTAFYLCASSTRQGGQPQHFGDGTRLSIL.

V is TRBV24-1 and J is TRBJ2-1, with 10 nucleotides matching TRBD2. With 6 bases clipped from V and 9 bases from J, the junction kept 16 bases outside the gene matches. This CDR3 has 17 amino acids. Per the germline V gene, CDR1 is KGHDR and CDR2 is SFDVKD. CDR3: CATSRHGGIAGGSEQFF. DNA for the CDR3: TGTGCCACCAGTAGGCATGGAGGGATAGCGGGAGGCTCTGAGCAGTTCTTC.

In this sample, this clonotype turned up a few times. V gene TRBV11-2 combines with J gene TRBJ2-2, with 7 bases that match TRBD2. The V segment lost 0 bases and the J segment 6 bases; nucleotides outside the gene matches: 13. The germline V gene has CDR1 SGHAT and CDR2 FQNNGV. The CDR3 is 18 amino acids. The CDR3 reads CASSLEPASGRGAGELFF. The CDR3 DNA reads TGTGCCAGCAGCTTAGAGCCCGCTAGCGGCAGAGGGGCCGGGGAGCTGTTTTTT.

This clonotype occurred a few times. The chain employs TRBV9 and TRBJ1-5, with D perhaps matching TRBD1 (6 bases). CDR3 length equals 17 residues. Germline V gene lookup returns CDR1 SGDLS and CDR2 YYNGEE. V lost 0 bases and J 5 bases, leaving 18 bases between the germline ends. As DNA, the CDR3 is TGTGCCAGCAGCGTAGGCCCTTTAACAGGGAGGGATCAGCCCCAGCATTTT. Residues: CASSVGPLTGRDQPQHF.

This clonotype has just a few counts. The chain is built from TRBV21-1 and TRBJ1-2; TRBD1 was called by the table and not checked on the DNA. TRBV21-1 is shown as a pseudogene. The CDR3 has 14 amino acids. CDR3 amino acids: CASSGRQGLMGYTF. CDR3 nucleotides: TGTGCCAGCAGCGGGAGACAGGGTCTTATGGGCTACACCTTC.

The rearrangement links TRBV7-9 to TRBJ2-5; a possible D gene is TRBD2 (7 bases). The CDR3 length is 16 residues. Trimming left V 1 base short and J 0 bases short, with 12 bases between. Germline CDR1 reads SEHNR; CDR2 reads FQNEAQ (reference sequence). For the CDR3, the DNA is TGTGCCAGCAGCTTAGAAGGGGGAGGGTACCAAGAGACCCAGTACTTC. Translating it yields CASSLEGGGYQETQYF.

This clonotype was detected only a few times. V is TRBV7-2 and J is TRBJ2-4; D gene unclear. The germline V and J ends were trimmed by 2 bases and 5 bases, with 10 bases remaining between them. This CDR3 has 14 residues. CDR1 SGHTA and CDR2 FQGNSA come from the germline V gene. In nucleotides, the CDR3 is TGTGCCAGCAGCTTAAGTCGGCAGCAAAACATTCAGTACTTC. Its translation: CASSLSRQQNIQYF.

This clonotype showed up many times. This chain joins TRBV30 and TRBJ1-4; TRBD1 matches 8 bases. The CDR3 runs to 13 residues. The germline gives CDR1 GTSNPN, CDR2 SVGIG (reference sequence). J gave up 13 bases and V 7 bases, and 14 bases lay outside the gene matches. CDR3 nucleotide sequence: TGTGCCTTGGACAGGGCCTTCTCCTCCGGACTGTTTTTT. Translation gives CALDRAFSSGLFF.

This clonotype was counted between two and nine times. V gene TRBV7-9 combines with J gene TRBJ2-2; no definite D call. Germline V gene sequence: CDR1 SEHNR, CDR2 FQNEAQ (reference sequence). This CDR3 spans 13 amino acids. The germline V and J ends were trimmed by 5 bases and 6 bases, with 10 bases remaining between them. The CDR3 loop is CASSPRFPGELFF. The CDR3 bases are TGTGCCAGCAGCCCGCGGTTCCCCGGGGAGCTGTTTTTT.